Here is one TCR beta chain with its context. Its antigen has not been determined. The read stops 3 residues short of the end of the CDR3; the missing end is completed from the germline J gene. This record comes from a study of T cell clonality in common variable immunodeficiency (dated by TCRdb to about 2015). CVID samples and control samples contributed equivalent amounts of genomic DNA as sequencing input. For every sample, a 60 bp segment covering the rearranged TCRbeta CDR3 region was amplified and then sequenced. The immunoSEQ assay, a bias-corrected multiplex PCR with high-throughput sequencing, was employed for TCRbeta amplification. In the source study's methods: Every unique nucleotide sequence counted as a clone and was annotated with V, D and J genes, copy number and frequency. Sequences were labeled productive if in frame, and non-productive if out of frame or containing stop codons. As previously described, clonality was computed from Shannon's entropy. Mean CDR3 Kyte-Doolittle hydropathy was derived from the predicted amino acid sequences of productive clones. Using the R hclust function, scaled V gene usage was clustered hierarchically with Manhattan distance and complete linkage. Sharing of clones by CDR3 amino acid sequence was evaluated by resampling 12 repertoires per group over 100 rounds. The repertoires were screened for 70 published EBV-specific TCRbeta sequences and 200 to 250 published CMV-specific TCRbeta sequences. Analysis left out a couple of CVID samples that produced under 10,000 sequences, so a few dozen CVID repertoires remained. TCRdb's version of the immuneACCESS table is confined to in-frame rearrangements and falls short of the full clone set. An unresolved V gene accounts for under half of the shortfall where checked; the remainder is of unknown origin. V and J calls plus clone size are reproduced from that table; the DNA served to infer D and trimming. This sample is represented by fewer than 20,000 clones, with no singletons among them. Roughly 15% of the sample is taken by the ten largest.

From the cysteine through the phenylalanine, the CDR3 covers 14 amino acids. The DNA covers only part of the CDR3, 33 bases in frame from base 1. V drops 5 bases and J drops 4 bases, leaving 14 bases in between. Via the germline V gene, CDR1 is SGHVS and CDR2 FNYEAQ. General conclusions and limits of the study: Although equal DNA input was used, an average of approximately 82,000 unique sequences per sample was obtained for controls, compared with about 29,000 for CVID samples. Reportedly, TCRbeta sequences from CVID had fewer deletions and N-nucleotide insertions, and highly modified clones with 13 or more V deletions were absent from CVID. Correlations between repertoire features and clinical complications were limited by patient heterogeneity within the CVID cohort. According to the authors, finding the cause of the higher clonality in CVID would require sequencing the repertoires of T cell subpopulations. TCRbeta clonality was higher in CVID subjects than in healthy controls (t-test p = 0.018), and the increase was most characteristic of about a third of subjects. CVID subjects shared fewer TCRbeta clones with each other than healthy controls did (p < 0.0001).

Diagnosis of CVID followed standard criteria, namely serum IgG, IgA and/or IgM below the normal range together with specific antibody deficiency. A total of 44 subjects (approximately 15 female and around 29 male; age range roughly 9 to 70 years, mean age around 42) were included in the CVID group. Most of the CVID patients and most of the healthy controls were of Caucasian heritage. All CVID subjects had received replacement immunoglobulin therapy for at least one year at the time of study participation. At the time of blood collection, no CVID subject was ill or was being treated with immunomodulatory or immunosuppressive medication. From each donor, roughly 5 to 8 ml of heparinized peripheral whole blood was collected. Genomic DNA from adults with common variable immune deficiency (CVID) and from healthy adult controls was used for sequencing of TCRbeta CDR3 repertoires. Diluted blood was density-centrifuged over Hypaque 1077 or Ficoll-Paque to isolate peripheral blood mononuclear cells. Genomic DNA was obtained from unsorted mononuclear cells using either Qiagen column purification or a centrifugation-based method.

Recombination joined TRBV7-6 with TRBJ1-2; the D gene assignment is ambiguous. Sequencing was carried out using peripheral blood mononuclear cells. The receptor comes from a human donor with common variable immunodeficiency. The sequenced part of the CDR3 DNA is TGTGCCAGCAGCCCCTTCGGGGATTCCTATGGC. This gives the protein CASSPFGDSYG. The CDR3 in its entirety is CASSPFGDSYGYTF.